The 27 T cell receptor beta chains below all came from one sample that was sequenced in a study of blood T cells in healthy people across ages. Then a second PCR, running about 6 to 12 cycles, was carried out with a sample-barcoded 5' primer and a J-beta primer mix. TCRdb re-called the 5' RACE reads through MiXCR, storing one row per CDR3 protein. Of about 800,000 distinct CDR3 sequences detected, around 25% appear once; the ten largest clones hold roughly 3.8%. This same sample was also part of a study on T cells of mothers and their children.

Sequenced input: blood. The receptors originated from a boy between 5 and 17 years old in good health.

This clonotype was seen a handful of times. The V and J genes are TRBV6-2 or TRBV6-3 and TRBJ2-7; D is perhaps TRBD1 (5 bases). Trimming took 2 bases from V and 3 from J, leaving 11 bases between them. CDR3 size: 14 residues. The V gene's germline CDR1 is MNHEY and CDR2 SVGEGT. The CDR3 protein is CASSYPTARYEQYF. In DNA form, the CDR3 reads TGTGCCAGCAGTTACCCGACAGCGCGCTACGAGCAGTACTTC.

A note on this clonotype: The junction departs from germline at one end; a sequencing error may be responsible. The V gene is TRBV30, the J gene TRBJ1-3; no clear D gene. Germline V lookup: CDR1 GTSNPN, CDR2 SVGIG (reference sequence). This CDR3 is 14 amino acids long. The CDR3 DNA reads TGTGCCTGGAGTGTAGGGTCATCTGAAAACACCATATATTTT. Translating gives CAWSVGSSENTIYF.

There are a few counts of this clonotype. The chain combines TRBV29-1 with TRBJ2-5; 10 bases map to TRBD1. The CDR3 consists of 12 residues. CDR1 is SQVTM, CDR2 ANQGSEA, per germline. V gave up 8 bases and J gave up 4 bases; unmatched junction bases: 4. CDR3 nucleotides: TGCAGCACCGGGACAGGGGCAGAGACCCAGTACTTC. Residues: CSTGTGAETQYF.

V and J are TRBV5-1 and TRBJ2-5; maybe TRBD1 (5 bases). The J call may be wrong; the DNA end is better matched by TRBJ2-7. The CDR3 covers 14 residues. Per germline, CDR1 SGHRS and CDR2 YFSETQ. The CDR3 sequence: CASSFLTASYEQYF. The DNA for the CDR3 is TGCGCCAGCAGCTTCCTGACAGCCTCCTACGAGCAGTACTTC.

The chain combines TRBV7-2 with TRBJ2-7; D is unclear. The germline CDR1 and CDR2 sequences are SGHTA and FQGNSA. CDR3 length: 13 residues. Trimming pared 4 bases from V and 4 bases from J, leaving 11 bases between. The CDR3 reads CASSSVGWYEQYF. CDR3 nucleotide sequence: TGTGCCAGCAGCTCCGTGGGTTGGTACGAGCAGTACTTC.

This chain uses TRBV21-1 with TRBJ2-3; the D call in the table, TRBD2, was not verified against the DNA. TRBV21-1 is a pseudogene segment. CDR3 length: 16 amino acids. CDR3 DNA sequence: TGTGCCAGCAGCAAAGCGCTGGCTAGCGGGAGAGATACGCAGTATTTT. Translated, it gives CASSKALASGRDTQYF.

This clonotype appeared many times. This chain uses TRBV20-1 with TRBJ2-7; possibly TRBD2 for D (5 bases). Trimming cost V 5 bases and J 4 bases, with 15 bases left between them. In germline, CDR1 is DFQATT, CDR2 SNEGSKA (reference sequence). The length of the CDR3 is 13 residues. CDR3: CSASLGGVYEQYF. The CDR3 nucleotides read TGCAGTGCTTCCCTAGGAGGCGTTTACGAGCAGTACTTC.

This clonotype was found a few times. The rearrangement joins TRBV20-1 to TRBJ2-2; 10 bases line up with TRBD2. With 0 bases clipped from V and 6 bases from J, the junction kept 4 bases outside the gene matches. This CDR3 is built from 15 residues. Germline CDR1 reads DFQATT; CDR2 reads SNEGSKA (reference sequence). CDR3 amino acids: CSARDRLAGAGELFF. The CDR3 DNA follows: TGCAGTGCTAGAGATCGGCTAGCGGGAGCCGGGGAGCTGTTTTTT.

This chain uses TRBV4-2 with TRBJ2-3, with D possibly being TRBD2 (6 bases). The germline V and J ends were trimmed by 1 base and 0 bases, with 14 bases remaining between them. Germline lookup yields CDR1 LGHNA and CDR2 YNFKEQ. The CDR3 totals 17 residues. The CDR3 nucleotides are TGTGCCAGCAGCCAAGTAGAGGGCGGGGTGAGCACAGATACGCAGTATTTT. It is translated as CASSQVEGGVSTDTQYF.

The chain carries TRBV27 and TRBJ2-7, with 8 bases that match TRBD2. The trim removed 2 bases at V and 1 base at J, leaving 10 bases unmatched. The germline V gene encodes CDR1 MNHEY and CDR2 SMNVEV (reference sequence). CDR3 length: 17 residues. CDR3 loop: CASSLRLGGGGSYEQYF. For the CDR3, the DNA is TGTGCCAGCAGTTTAAGGTTAGGCGGCGGGGGGTCCTACGAGCAGTACTTC.

CDR3 residues: CASSSDFRAWYGYTF. CDR3 nucleotides: TGCGCCAGCAGCTCGGACTTCAGGGCTTGGTATGGCTACACCTTC. The V gene is TRBV5-1, the J gene TRBJ1-2; tentatively, D is TRBD1 (5 bases). V was clipped by 3 bases and J by 5 bases, with 17 bases between them. Germline values: CDR1 SGHRS, CDR2 YFSETQ. CDR3 size: 15 residues.

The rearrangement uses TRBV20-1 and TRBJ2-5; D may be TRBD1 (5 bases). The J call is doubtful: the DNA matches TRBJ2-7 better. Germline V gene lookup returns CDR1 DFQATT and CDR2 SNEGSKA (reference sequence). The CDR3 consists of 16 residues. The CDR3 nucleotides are TGCAGTGCTAGAGATTTTTCCTTACAGACAGATCACGAGCAGTACTTC. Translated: CSARDFSLQTDHEQYF.

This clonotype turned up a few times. This chain's CDR3 is CSAKRTSGDPYEQYF. The CDR3 DNA reads TGCAGTGCAAAACGGACTAGCGGGGACCCCTACGAGCAGTACTTC. The chain combines TRBV20-1 with TRBJ2-1; 12 bases align to TRBD2. The better agreement between TRBJ2-7 and the DNA end casts doubt on the J call. There are 15 residues in the CDR3. CDR1 DFQATT and CDR2 SNEGSKA come from the germline V gene (reference sequence).

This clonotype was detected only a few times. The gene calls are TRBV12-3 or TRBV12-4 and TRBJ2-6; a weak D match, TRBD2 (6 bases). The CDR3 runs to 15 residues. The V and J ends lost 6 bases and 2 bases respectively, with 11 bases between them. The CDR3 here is CASSWRGAGANVLTF. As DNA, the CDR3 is TGTGCCAGCAGCTGGAGGGGTGCTGGGGCCAACGTCCTGACTTTC.

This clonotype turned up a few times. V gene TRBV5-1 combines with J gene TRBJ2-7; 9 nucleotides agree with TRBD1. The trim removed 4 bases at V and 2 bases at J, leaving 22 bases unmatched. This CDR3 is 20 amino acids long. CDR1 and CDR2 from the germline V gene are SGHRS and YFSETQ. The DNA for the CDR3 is TGCGCCAGCAGCCCTGGCCTACAGGGGGCCACAGCGTTGTCGACCTACGAGCAGTACTTC. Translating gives CASSPGLQGATALSTYEQYF. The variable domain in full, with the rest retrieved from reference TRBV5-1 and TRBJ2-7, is KAGVTQTPRYLIKTRGQQVTLSCSPISGHRSVSWYQQTPGQGLQFLFEYFSETQRNKGNFPGRFSGRQFSNSRSEMNVSTLELGDSALYLCASSPGLQGATALSTYEQYFGPGTRLTVT.

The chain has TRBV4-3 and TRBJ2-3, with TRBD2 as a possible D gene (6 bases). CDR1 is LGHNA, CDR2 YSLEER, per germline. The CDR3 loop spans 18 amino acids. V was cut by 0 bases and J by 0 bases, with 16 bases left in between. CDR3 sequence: CASSQEVWDFTSTDTQYF. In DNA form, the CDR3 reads TGCGCCAGCAGCCAAGAGGTTTGGGACTTCACTAGCACAGATACGCAGTATTTT.

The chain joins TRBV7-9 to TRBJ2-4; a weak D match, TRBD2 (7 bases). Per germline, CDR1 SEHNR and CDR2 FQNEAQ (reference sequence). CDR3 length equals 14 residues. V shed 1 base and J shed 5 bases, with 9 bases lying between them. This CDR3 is CASSLVGGQNIQYF. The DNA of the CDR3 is TGTGCCAGCAGCTTAGTCGGGGGGCAAAACATTCAGTACTTC.

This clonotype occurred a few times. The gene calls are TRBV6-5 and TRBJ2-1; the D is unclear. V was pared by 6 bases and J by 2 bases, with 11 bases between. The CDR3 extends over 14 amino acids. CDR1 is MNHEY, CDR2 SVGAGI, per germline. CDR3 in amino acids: CASSVTATYNEQFF. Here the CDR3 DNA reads TGTGCCAGCAGCGTTACAGCGACCTACAATGAGCAGTTCTTC.

This chain's CDR3 is CASSLGYGSTDTQYF. The CDR3 coding sequence is TGTGCCAGCAGTTTAGGGTATGGGAGCACAGATACGCAGTATTTT. V and J are TRBV28 and TRBJ2-3, with D unresolved. Germline V gene sequence: CDR1 MDHEN, CDR2 SYDVKM. Trimming removed 2 bases at V and 0 bases at J, with 9 bases between. This CDR3 spans 15 amino acids.

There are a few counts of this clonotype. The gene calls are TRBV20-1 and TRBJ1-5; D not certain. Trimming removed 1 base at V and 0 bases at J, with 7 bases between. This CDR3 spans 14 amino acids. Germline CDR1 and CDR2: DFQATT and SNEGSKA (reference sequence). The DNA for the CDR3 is TGCAGTGCTAGAGTCTGGGGTAGCAATCAGCCCCAGCATTTT. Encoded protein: CSARVWGSNQPQHF.

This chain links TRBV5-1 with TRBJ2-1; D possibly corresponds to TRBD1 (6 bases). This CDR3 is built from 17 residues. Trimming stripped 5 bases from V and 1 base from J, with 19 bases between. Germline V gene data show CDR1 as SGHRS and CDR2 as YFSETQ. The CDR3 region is CASRVDGGPKSYNEQFF. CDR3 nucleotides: TGCGCCAGCAGAGTCGATGGGGGCCCGAAATCCTACAATGAGCAGTTCTTC.

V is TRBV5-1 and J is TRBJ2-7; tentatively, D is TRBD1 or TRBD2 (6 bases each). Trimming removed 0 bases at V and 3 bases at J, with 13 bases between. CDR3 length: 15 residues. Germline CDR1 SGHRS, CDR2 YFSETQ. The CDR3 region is CASSLETGAGYEQYF. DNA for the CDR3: TGCGCCAGCAGCTTGGAGACGGGGGCCGGCTACGAGCAGTACTTC.

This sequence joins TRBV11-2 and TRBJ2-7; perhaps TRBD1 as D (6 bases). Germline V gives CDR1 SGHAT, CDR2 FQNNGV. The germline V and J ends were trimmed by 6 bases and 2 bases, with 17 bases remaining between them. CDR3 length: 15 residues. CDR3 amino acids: CASSYFRGRAYEQYF. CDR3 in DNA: TGTGCCAGCAGTTACTTCAGGGGCCGAGCCTACGAGCAGTACTTC.

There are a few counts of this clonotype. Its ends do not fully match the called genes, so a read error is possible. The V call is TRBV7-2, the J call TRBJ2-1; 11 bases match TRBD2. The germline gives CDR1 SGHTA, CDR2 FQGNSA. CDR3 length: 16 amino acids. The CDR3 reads CANSLYGTSGNNEQFF. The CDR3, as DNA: TGTGCCAACAGCTTATATGGGACTAGCGGCAACAATGAGCAGTTCTTC. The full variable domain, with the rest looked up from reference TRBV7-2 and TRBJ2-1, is GAGVSQSPSNKVTEKGKDVELRCDPISGHTALYWYRQSLGQGLEFLIYFQGNSAPDKSGLPSDRFSAERTGGSVSTLTIQRTQQEDSAVYLCANSLYGTSGNNEQFFGPGTRLTVL.

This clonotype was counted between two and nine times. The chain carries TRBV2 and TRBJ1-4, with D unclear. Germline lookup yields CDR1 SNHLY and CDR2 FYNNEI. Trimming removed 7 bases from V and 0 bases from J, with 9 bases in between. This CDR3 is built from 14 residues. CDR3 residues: CASMTLATNEKLFF. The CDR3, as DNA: TGTGCCAGCATGACGCTCGCAACTAATGAAAAACTGTTTTTT. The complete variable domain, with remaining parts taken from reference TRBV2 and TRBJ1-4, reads EPEVTQTPSHQVTQMGQEVILRCVPISNHLYFYWYRQILGQKVEFLVSFYNNEISEKSEIFDDQFSVERPDGSNFTLKIRSTKLEDSAMYFCASMTLATNEKLFFGSGTQLSVL.

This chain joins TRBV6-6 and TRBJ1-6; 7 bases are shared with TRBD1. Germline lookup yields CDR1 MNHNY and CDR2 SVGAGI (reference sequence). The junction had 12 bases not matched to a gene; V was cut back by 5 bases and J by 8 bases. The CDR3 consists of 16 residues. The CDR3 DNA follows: TGTGCCAGCAGTCCGCCGAGAGGGGGCGGGTATTCACCCCTCCACTTT. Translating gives CASSPPRGGGYSPLHF.

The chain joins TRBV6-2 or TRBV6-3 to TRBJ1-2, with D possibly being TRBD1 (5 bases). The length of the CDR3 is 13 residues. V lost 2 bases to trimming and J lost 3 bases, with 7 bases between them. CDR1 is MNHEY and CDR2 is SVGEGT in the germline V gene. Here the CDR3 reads CASSYRDHYGYTF. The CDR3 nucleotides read TGTGCCAGCAGTTACCGGGACCACTATGGCTACACCTTC.